This T cell receptor beta chain derives from a study of pediatric ulcerative colitis. Whole-study findings and limits: Repertoires came from total lymphocyte DNA, not specific subsets.

This clone was counted only a few times. Its specificity is not known. Only in-frame clones appear in the TCRdb table, and some are missing; sequencing was by immunoSEQ multiplex PCR. The sample yields some 40,000 clones, 75% seen once. During colonoscopy, one to two rectal pinch biopsies were collected. Germline CDR1 and CDR2: LNHDA and SQIVND (reference sequence). The CDR3 covers 15 residues. Deletions cut 3 bases from V and 3 bases from J, with 12 bases between. Sample: gut tissue. This clonotype originated in a boy aged 10-17 years with severe ulcerative colitis. V and J are TRBV19 and TRBJ1-5; perhaps TRBD1 as D (6 bases). The CDR3 reads CASSMAGQPNQPQHF. In DNA form, the CDR3 reads TGTGCCAGTAGTATGGCGGGACAACCCAATCAGCCCCAGCATTTT.